Listed here are 17 T cell receptor beta chains from one sample, sequenced in a study of cytomegalovirus exposure and HLA in healthy donors. With 60 Vbeta and 13 Jbeta primers, the PCR was carried out. Libraries were prepared by immunoSEQ multiplex PCR; TCRdb keeps only in-frame clonotypes and omits some of them. The table has under 95,000 clones, less than 8% seen once. Source material: PBMCs. These receptor sequences come from a man aged 45-60 years in good health and CMV-seronegative.

J is TRBJ1-4 and V is TRBV25-1, with 7 bases aligning to TRBD1. The J segment lost 5 bases and the V segment lost 6 bases, leaving 18 bases of the junction unmatched. The CDR3 is made up of 18 amino acids. Germline V gene data show CDR1 as MGHDK and CDR2 as SYGVNS. The CDR3 DNA reads as TGTGCCAGCAGGAGAGACAGGGTTCTGGCCGCCGCGAATGAAAAACTGTTTTTT. Translating gives CASRRDRVLAAANEKLFF. Supplemented by reference TRBV25-1 and TRBJ1-4, the full variable domain reads EADIYQTPRYLVIGTGKKITLECSQTMGHDKMYWYQQDPGMELHLIHYSYGVNSTEKGDLSSESTVSRIRTEHFPLTLESARPSHTSQYLCASRRDRVLAAANEKLFFGSGTQLSVL.

This sequence joins TRBV19 and TRBJ2-7; 8 bases line up with TRBD2. CDR1 LNHDA and CDR2 SQIVND come from the germline V gene (reference sequence). The CDR3 runs to 17 residues. The J segment lost 2 bases and the V segment lost 3 bases, leaving 12 bases of the junction unmatched. CDR3 protein: CASSMRSSGTETYEQYF. CDR3 sequence (DNA): TGTGCCAGTAGTATGCGGAGTAGCGGGACTGAGACCTACGAGCAGTACTTC.

This clone was seen only a few times. The rearrangement links TRBV19 to TRBJ2-7; 11 nucleotides line up with TRBD2. The CDR3 runs to 14 residues. The ends lost 3 bases at V and 3 bases at J; junction bases unmatched: 1. CDR1 LNHDA and CDR2 SQIVND come from the germline V gene (reference sequence). The CDR3 here is CASSITSGSYEQYF. The CDR3 DNA reads as TGTGCCAGTAGTATTACTAGCGGGAGCTACGAGCAGTACTTC.

The CDR3 sequence: CASQGRGQPSSYNEQFF. The CDR3 DNA reads as TGTGCCAGCCAGGGCAGGGGCCAACCGAGCTCCTACAATGAGCAGTTCTTC. The chain combines TRBV27 with TRBJ2-1; tentatively, D is TRBD1 (6 bases). V dropped 8 bases and J dropped 0 bases, with 20 bases sitting between them. This CDR3 region has 17 residues. Per germline, CDR1 MNHEY and CDR2 SMNVEV (reference sequence).

V and J are TRBV9 and TRBJ2-7; 10 nucleotides line up with TRBD2. V lost 4 bases, J lost 2 bases, and 9 bases stayed unmatched. Germline CDR1 is SGDLS and CDR2 is YYNGEE. CDR3 length equals 16 residues. DNA of the CDR3: TGTGCCAGCAGCCCACTAGCGGGGTCGAATACCTACGAGCAGTACTTC. It yields the protein CASSPLAGSNTYEQYF. Full variable domain (missing parts from reference TRBV9 and TRBJ2-7): DSGVTQTPKHLITATGQRVTLRCSPRSGDLSVYWYQQSLDQGLQFLIQYYNGEERAKGNILERFSAQQFPDLHSELNLSSLELGDSALYFCASSPLAGSNTYEQYFGPGTRLTVT.

This rearrangement joins TRBV5-1 to TRBJ2-1, with D maybe TRBD1 (5 bases). The CDR3 has 15 amino acids. CDR1 and CDR2 from the germline V gene are SGHRS and YFSETQ. With 0 bases removed from V and 4 bases from J, the gap between germline ends came to 11 bases. In DNA, the CDR3 is TGCGCCAGCAGCTTGGTTCAGGGCAATTACAATGAGCAGTTCTTC. Its translation: CASSLVQGNYNEQFF.

In this sample, this clone turned up a few times. J is TRBJ2-1 and V is TRBV28; 10 bases fit TRBD2. The CDR3 has 17 amino acids. Germline-derived CDR1 and CDR2 are MDHEN and SYDVKM. Unmatched junction bases numbered 14, after V lost 6 bases and J lost 6 bases. CDR3 residues: CASSSILFSGGINEQFF. CDR3 nucleotides: TGTGCCAGCAGCTCCATACTGTTTAGCGGGGGGATCAATGAGCAGTTCTTC.

This chain uses TRBV9 with TRBJ2-7; D is perhaps TRBD2 (7 bases). Trimming stripped 4 bases from V and 2 bases from J, with 16 bases between. Per germline, CDR1 SGDLS and CDR2 YYNGEE. There are 15 residues in the CDR3. The CDR3 loop is CASSSRAGATYEQYF. CDR3 DNA: TGTGCCAGCAGCTCGAGGGCGGGGGCTACCTACGAGCAGTACTTC. Full variable domain (outside the CDR3, taken from reference TRBV9 and TRBJ2-7): DSGVTQTPKHLITATGQRVTLRCSPRSGDLSVYWYQQSLDQGLQFLIQYYNGEERAKGNILERFSAQQFPDLHSELNLSSLELGDSALYFCASSSRAGATYEQYFGPGTRLTVT.

This clone has more than one count but fewer than ten. The V and J genes are TRBV7-8 and TRBJ1-5, with D possibly TRBD1 on 5 matching bases. Germline V gene data show CDR1 as SGHVS and CDR2 as FQNEAQ. With 9 bases removed from V and 6 bases from J, the gap between germline ends came to 21 bases. The CDR3 loop spans 15 amino acids. The DNA for the CDR3 is TGTGCCAGTTACCCCGGGACGGGGGATGGTCAGCCCCAGCATTTT. Residues: CASYPGTGDGQPQHF.

This chain uses TRBV10-3 with TRBJ2-5; 15 bases match TRBD2. The V and J ends lost 4 bases and 2 bases, in that order; junction bases with no gene match: 5. The CDR3 is made up of 17 amino acids. Germline CDR1 reads ENHRY; CDR2 reads SYGVKD. The CDR3 sequence: CAISGTSGRALQETQYF. CDR3 nucleotide sequence: TGTGCCATCAGTGGGACTAGCGGGAGGGCCCTACAAGAGACCCAGTACTTC.

This clone was picked up a small number of times. This sequence joins TRBV19 and TRBJ1-5; TRBD1 aligns across 9 bases. From germline, CDR1 is LNHDA and CDR2 SQIVND (reference sequence). The CDR3 has 17 residues. Trimming took 5 bases from V and 1 from J; bases not matched to a gene: 9. The CDR3 bases are TGTGCCAGTAGTTACAGGGGGCGCGGGGGAAGCAATCAGCCCCAGCATTTT. This sequence encodes CASSYRGRGGSNQPQHF.

In its sample, this clone was seen a few times. This rearrangement joins TRBV5-6 to TRBJ2-3, with 8 nucleotides matching TRBD2. The CDR3 covers 16 residues. V lost 0 bases, J lost 4 bases, and 7 bases stayed unmatched. CDR1 and CDR2 from the germline V gene are SGHDT and YYEEEE. The CDR3 loop reads CASSLGRAGASDTQYF. The CDR3 nucleotides are TGTGCCAGCAGCTTGGGACGAGCGGGAGCTTCAGATACGCAGTATTTT.

This clone was seen more than once but under ten times. This chain joins TRBV15 and TRBJ2-3; TRBD2 agrees at 12 bases. In germline, CDR1 is LNHNV, CDR2 YYDKDF (reference sequence). This CDR3 region has 16 residues. Unmatched junction bases numbered 2, after V lost 3 bases and J lost 1 base. The CDR3 region has the DNA TGTGCCACCAGCAGCCGACTAGCGGGAGGCACAGATACGCAGTATTTT. It is translated as CATSSRLAGGTDTQYF.

This clone has more than one count but fewer than ten. The CDR3 sequence: CASSLSGTGPYEQYF. The CDR3 bases are TGCGCCAGCAGCCTCTCGGGGACAGGGCCCTACGAGCAGTACTTC. V and J are TRBV5-1 and TRBJ2-7, with 9 bases aligning to TRBD1. The CDR3 has 15 residues. From germline, CDR1 is SGHRS and CDR2 YFSETQ. Germline trimming cut 4 bases from V and 2 bases from J; bases unmatched to any gene: 7.

The chain carries TRBV9 and TRBJ2-1; 8 bases match TRBD2. Germline V gene sequence: CDR1 SGDLS, CDR2 YYNGEE. This CDR3 comprises 15 residues. Germline trimming cut 2 bases from V and 0 bases from J; bases unmatched to any gene: 1. For the CDR3, the DNA is TGTGCCAGCAGCGTTAGCGGGAACTCCTACAATGAGCAGTTCTTC. Its protein is CASSVSGNSYNEQFF.

The chain has TRBV5-4 and TRBJ1-1; D may be TRBD1 (5 bases). CDR3 size: 13 residues. The ends were cut back, 6 bases at V and 4 bases at J, with 13 bases in the middle. The V gene's germline CDR1 is SGHNT and CDR2 YYREEE (reference sequence). CDR3 residues: CASKPQGATEAFF. The CDR3 region has the DNA TGTGCCAGCAAACCTCAAGGGGCCACTGAAGCTTTCTTT.

This clone was observed a handful of times. J is TRBJ2-3 and V is TRBV5-6; D is perhaps TRBD1 (5 bases). The V gene lost 5 bases and the J gene lost 7 bases, with 11 bases spanning the gap. The CDR3 has 12 amino acids. The V gene's germline CDR1 is SGHDT and CDR2 YYEEEE. The CDR3 protein is CASSQGLNTQYF. Here the CDR3 DNA reads TGTGCCAGCAGTCAGGGTTTGAATACGCAGTATTTT.